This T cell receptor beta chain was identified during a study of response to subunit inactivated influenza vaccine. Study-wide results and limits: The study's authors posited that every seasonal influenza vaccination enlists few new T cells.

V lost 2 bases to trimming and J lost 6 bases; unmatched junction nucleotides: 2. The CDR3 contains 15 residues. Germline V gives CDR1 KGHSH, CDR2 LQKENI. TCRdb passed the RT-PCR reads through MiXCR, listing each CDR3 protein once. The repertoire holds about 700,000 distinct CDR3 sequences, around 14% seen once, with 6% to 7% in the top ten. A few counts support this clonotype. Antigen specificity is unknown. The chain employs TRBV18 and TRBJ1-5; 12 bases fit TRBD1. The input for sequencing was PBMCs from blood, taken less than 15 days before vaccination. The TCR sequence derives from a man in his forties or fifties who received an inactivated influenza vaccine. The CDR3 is CASSPGTGGGQPQHF. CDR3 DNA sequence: TGTGCCAGCTCACCAGGGACAGGGGGCGGTCAGCCCCAGCATTTT.